This T cell receptor (beta chain) was recorded in a study of early T cells in non-severe SARS-CoV-2 infection. Regarding the study as a whole: VDJdb-based annotation leaned toward anti-spike CD8 responses and missed private and CD4 specificities.

Concerning this clonotype itself: The antigen remains undetermined.

V lost 3 bases, J lost 4 bases, and 4 bases stayed unmatched. The CDR3 runs 14 residues. Germline CDR1 DFQATT, CDR2 SNEGSKA (reference sequence). TCRdb recomputed calls from the 5' RACE reads with MiXCR, one row per CDR3 protein. The sample yields around 56,000 distinct CDR3 sequences, about 7.6% seen once. The material was whole blood, obtained at baseline. The TCR originated in an adult who was a healthcare worker with PCR-confirmed SARS-CoV-2 infection or an uninfected control (not recorded which). This chain joins TRBV20-1 and TRBJ2-1; 9 positions match TRBD2. Here the CDR3 DNA reads TGCAGTGCTAGCTTAACTAGCGGGTACAATGAGCAGTTCTTC. It is translated as CSASLTSGYNEQFF.